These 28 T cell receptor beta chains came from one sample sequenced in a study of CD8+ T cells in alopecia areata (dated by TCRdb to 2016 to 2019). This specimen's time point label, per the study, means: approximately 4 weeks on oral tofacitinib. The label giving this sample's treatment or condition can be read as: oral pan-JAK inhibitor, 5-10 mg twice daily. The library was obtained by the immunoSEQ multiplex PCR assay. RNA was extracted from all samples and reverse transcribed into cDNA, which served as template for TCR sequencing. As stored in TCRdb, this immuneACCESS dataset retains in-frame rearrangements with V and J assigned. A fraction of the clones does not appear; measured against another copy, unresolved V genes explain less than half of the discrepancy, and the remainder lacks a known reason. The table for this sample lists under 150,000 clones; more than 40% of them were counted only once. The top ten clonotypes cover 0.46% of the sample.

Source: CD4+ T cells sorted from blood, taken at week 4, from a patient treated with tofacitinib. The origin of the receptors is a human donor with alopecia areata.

CDR3 amino acids: CASSSTGDTQYF. The CDR3 DNA is TGTGCCAGCAGCTCGACTGGAGATACGCAGTATTTT. V is TRBV11-2 and J is TRBJ2-3; D is unresolved. Germline V gene sequence: CDR1 SGHAT, CDR2 FQNNGV. This CDR3 is built from 12 residues. Trimming removed 4 bases from V and 5 bases from J, with 7 bases in between.

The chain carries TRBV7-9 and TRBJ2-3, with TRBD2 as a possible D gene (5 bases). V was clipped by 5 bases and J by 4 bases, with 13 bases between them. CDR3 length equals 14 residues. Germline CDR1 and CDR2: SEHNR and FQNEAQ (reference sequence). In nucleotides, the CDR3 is TGTGCCAGCAGCAAGTCTGGGAGAGCAGATACGCAGTATTTT. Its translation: CASSKSGRADTQYF.

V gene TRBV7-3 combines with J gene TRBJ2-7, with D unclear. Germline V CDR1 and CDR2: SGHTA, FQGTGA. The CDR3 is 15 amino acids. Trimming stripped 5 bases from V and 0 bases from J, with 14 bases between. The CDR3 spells CASSLDPRSSYEQYF. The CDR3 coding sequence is TGTGCCAGCAGCCTAGACCCGAGGAGCTCCTACGAGCAGTACTTC.

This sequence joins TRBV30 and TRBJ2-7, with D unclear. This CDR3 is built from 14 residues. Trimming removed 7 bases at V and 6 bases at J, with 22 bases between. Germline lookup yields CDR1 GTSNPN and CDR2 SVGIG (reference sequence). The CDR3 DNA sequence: TGTGCCTCCAAACCGGATTTAGGCAGGCGCGAGCAGTACTTC. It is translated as CASKPDLGRREQYF.

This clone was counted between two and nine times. CDR3 amino acids: CASTRRGDSYEQYF. In DNA, the CDR3 is TGTGCCAGTACCCGGAGGGGGGATTCCTACGAGCAGTACTTC. V usage is TRBV19 and J usage is TRBJ2-7, with D possibly called TRBD1 or TRBD2 (6 bases each). Per germline, CDR1 LNHDA and CDR2 SQIVND (reference sequence). With 7 bases removed from V and 1 base from J, the gap between germline ends came to 14 bases. This CDR3 spans 14 amino acids.

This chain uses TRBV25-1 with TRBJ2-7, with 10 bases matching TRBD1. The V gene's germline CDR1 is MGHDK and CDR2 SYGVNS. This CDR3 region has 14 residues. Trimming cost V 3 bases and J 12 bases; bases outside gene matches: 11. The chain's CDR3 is CASSDSGQGHFLYF. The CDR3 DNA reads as TGTGCCAGCAGTGATTCGGGACAGGGGCATTTCTTGTACTTC.

CDR3 in DNA: TGCGCCAGCAGCTTGCTAGGCGGGGCTACTAATGAAAAACTGTTTTTT. Its protein is CASSLLGGATNEKLFF. J is TRBJ1-4 and V is TRBV5-1; a weak D match, TRBD1 (5 bases). Germline CDR1 is SGHRS and CDR2 is YFSETQ. Trimming removed 1 base at V and 2 bases at J, with 12 bases between. This CDR3 has 16 residues.

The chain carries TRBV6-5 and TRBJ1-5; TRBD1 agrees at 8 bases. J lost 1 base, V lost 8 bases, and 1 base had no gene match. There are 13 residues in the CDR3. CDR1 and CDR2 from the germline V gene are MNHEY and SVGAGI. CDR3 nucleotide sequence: TGTGCCAGCGGACAGGGAAGCAATCAGCCCCAGCATTTT. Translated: CASGQGSNQPQHF.

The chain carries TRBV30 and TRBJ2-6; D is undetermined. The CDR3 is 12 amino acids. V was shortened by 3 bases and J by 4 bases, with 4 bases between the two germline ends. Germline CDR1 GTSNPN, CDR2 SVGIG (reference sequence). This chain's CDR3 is CAWRAGANVLTF. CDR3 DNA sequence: TGTGCCTGGAGAGCAGGGGCCAACGTCCTGACTTTC.

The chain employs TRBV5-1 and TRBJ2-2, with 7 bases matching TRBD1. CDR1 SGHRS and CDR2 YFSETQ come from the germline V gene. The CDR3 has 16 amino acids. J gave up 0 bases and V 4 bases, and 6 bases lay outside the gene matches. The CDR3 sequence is CASSGGQTTNTGELFF. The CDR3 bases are TGCGCCAGCAGCGGGGGACAGACGACGAACACCGGGGAGCTGTTTTTT.

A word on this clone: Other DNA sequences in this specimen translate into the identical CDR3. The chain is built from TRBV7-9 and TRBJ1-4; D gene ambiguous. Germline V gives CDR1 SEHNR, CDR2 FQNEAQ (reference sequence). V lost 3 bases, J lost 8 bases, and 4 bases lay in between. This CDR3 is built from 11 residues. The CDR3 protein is CASSFLEKLFF. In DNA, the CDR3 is TGTGCCAGCAGCTTTTTGGAAAAACTGTTTTTT.

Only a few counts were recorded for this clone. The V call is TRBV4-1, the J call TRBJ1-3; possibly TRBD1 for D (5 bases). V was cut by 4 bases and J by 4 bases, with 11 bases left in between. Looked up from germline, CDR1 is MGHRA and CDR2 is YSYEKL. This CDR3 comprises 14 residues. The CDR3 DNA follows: TGCGCCAGCAGCCCGGGACTAAGGGGAAACACCATATATTTT. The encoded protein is CASSPGLRGNTIYF.

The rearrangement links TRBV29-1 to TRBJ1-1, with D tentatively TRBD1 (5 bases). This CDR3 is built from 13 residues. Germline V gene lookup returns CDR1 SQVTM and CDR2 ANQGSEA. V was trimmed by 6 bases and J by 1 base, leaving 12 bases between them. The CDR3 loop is CSVQGLQNTEAFF. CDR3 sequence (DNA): TGCAGCGTCCAGGGTCTCCAGAACACTGAAGCTTTCTTT.

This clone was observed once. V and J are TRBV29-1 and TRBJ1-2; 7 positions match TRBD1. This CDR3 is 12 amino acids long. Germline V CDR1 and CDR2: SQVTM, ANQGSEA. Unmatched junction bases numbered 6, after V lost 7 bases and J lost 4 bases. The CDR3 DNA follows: TGCAGCGCGGGGACAGATGTCTATGGCTACACCTTC. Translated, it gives CSAGTDVYGYTF.

For the CDR3, the DNA is TGCGCCAGCAGCCAAGGGTTGTCAGGGGAGAGGATGGGAAAGTACTTC. Protein sequence: CASSQGLSGERMGKYF. The chain has TRBV4-1 and TRBJ2-7; perhaps TRBD1 as D (6 bases). The ends were cut back, 1 base at V and 11 bases at J, with 24 bases in the middle. Germline CDR1 is MGHRA and CDR2 is YSYEKL. The CDR3 totals 16 residues.

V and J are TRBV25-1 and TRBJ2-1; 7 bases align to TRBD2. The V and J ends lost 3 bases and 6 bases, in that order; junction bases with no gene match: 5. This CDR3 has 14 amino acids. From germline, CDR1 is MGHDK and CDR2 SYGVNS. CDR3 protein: CASSDLAATNEQFF. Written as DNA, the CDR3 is TGTGCCAGCAGTGATCTAGCGGCGACCAATGAGCAGTTCTTC. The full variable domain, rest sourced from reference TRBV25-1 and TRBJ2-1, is EADIYQTPRYLVIGTGKKITLECSQTMGHDKMYWYQQDPGMELHLIHYSYGVNSTEKGDLSSESTVSRIRTEHFPLTLESARPSHTSQYLCASSDLAATNEQFFGPGTRLTVL.

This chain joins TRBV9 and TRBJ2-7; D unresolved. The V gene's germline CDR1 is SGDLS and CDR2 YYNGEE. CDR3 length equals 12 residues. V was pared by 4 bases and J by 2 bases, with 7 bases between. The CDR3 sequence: CASSLDPYEQYF. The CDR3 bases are TGTGCCAGCAGCCTCGACCCCTACGAGCAGTACTTC.

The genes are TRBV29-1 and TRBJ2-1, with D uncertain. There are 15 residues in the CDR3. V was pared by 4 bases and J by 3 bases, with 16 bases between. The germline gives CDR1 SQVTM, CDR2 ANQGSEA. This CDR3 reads CSVGTVSLGYNEQFF. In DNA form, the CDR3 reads TGCAGCGTTGGTACCGTGAGTCTCGGCTACAATGAGCAGTTCTTC.

The CDR3 nucleotides are TGCAGCGTTTGGAGGACAAGGGCGGAAGCTTTCTTT. The encoded protein is CSVWRTRAEAFF. The chain links TRBV29-1 to TRBJ1-1, with TRBD1 as a possible D gene (5 bases). The CDR3 consists of 12 residues. Germline CDR1 is SQVTM and CDR2 is ANQGSEA. V was pared by 5 bases and J by 8 bases, with 15 bases between.

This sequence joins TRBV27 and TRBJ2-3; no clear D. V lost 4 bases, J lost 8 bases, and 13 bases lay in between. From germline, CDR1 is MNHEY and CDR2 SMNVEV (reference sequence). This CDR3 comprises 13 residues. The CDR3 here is CASSSTASGTQYF. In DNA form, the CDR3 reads TGTGCCAGCAGTTCAACCGCCTCTGGTACGCAGTATTTT.

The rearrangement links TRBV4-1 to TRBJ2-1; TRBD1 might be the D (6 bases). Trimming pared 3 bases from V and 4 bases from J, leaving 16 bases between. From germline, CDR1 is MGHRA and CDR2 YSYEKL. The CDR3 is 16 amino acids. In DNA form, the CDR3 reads TGCGCCAGCAGCCACTTGGGGCAGGGGCGATACAATGAGCAGTTCTTC. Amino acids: CASSHLGQGRYNEQFF.

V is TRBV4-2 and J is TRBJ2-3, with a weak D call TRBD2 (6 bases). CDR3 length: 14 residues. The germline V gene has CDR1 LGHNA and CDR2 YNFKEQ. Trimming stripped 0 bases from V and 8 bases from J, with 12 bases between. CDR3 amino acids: CASSQEGGRGTQYF. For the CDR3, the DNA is TGTGCCAGCAGCCAAGAGGGGGGACGAGGTACGCAGTATTTT.

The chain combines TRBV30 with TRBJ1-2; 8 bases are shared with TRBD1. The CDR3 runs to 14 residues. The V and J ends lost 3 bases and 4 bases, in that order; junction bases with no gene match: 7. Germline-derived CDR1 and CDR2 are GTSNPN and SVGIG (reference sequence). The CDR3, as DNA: TGTGCCTGGAGCTCCGGACAGGGAGGCTATGGCTACACCTTC. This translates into CAWSSGQGGYGYTF.

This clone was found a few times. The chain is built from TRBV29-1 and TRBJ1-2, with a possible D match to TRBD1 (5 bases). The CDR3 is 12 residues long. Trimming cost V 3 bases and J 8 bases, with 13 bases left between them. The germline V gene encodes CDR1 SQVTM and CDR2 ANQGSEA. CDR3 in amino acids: CSVETRALGYTF. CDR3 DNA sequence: TGCAGCGTTGAGACCAGGGCCTTGGGCTACACCTTC.

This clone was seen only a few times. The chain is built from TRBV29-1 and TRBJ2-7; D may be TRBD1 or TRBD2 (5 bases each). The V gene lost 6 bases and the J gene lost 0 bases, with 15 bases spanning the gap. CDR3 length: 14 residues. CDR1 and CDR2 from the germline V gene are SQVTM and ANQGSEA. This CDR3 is CSVQEVGDSYEQYF. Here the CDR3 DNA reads TGCAGCGTACAAGAGGTGGGGGACTCCTACGAGCAGTACTTC.

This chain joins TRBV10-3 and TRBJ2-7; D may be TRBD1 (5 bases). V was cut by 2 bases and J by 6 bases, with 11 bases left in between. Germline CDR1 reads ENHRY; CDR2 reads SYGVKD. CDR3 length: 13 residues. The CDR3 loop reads CAISETLQVEQYF. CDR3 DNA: TGTGCCATCAGTGAGACCCTACAGGTCGAGCAGTACTTC.

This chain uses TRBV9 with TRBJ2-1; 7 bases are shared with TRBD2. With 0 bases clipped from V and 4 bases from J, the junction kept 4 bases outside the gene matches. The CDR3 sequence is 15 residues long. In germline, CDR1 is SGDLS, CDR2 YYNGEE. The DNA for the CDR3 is TGTGCCAGCAGCGTAGGTAGCGGGCTGTACAATGAGCAGTTCTTC. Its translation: CASSVGSGLYNEQFF.

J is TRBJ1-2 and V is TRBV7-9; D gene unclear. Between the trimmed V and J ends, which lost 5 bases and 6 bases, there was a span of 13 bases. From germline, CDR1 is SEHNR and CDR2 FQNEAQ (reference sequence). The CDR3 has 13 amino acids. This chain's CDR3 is CASSPDSANGYTF. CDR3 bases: TGTGCCAGCAGCCCCGACTCAGCAAATGGCTACACCTTC.